One sample yielded the 9 T cell receptor beta chains listed below, sequenced in a study of cytomegalovirus exposure and HLA in healthy donors listed by TCRdb under 2017. The library was produced with the immunoSEQ multiplex PCR assay. The multiplex PCR relied on a mix of 60 forward primers for TCR Vbeta segments and 13 reverse primers for TCR Jbeta segments. TCRdb took this table from immuneACCESS and kept in-frame rearrangements with V and J called. Such tables lack part of the clones; where checked against another copy, unresolved V genes explain under half of the gap, and the rest is unexplained. The sample includes about 170,000 clones, with 76% observed a single time. Of the sample, less than 0.9% is held by the ten largest clones. The sequenced material came from PBMCs. These receptors originate from a female donor in good health and CMV-seronegative.

The V and J genes are TRBV29-1 and TRBJ2-7; 7 bases align to TRBD2. CDR1 SQVTM and CDR2 ANQGSEA come from the germline V gene. J lost 5 bases, V lost 3 bases, and 7 bases had no gene match. The CDR3 runs to 13 residues. The CDR3 spells CSVDGQGGNEQYF. In DNA, the CDR3 is TGCAGCGTTGATGGGCAGGGAGGGAACGAGCAGTACTTC.

This clone was recorded once. The rearrangement links TRBV18 to TRBJ1-4; D is possibly TRBD1 (5 bases). There are 15 residues in the CDR3. V dropped 3 bases and J dropped 8 bases, with 16 bases sitting between them. Germline values: CDR1 KGHSH, CDR2 LQKENI. CDR3 in DNA: TGTGCCAGCTCACCGGGTTCAGGGTTGCGGGAAAAACTGTTTTTT. This translates into CASSPGSGLREKLFF.

The chain couples TRBV5-1 to TRBJ2-7; 8 nucleotides line up with TRBD2. The V gene's germline CDR1 is SGHRS and CDR2 YFSETQ. The J segment lost 3 bases and the V segment lost 0 bases, leaving 11 bases of the junction unmatched. The CDR3 contains 17 residues. This CDR3 is CASSLVGAQAGVYEQYF. The CDR3 nucleotides are TGCGCCAGCAGCTTGGTGGGCGCCCAAGCGGGGGTCTACGAGCAGTACTTC.

The chain employs TRBV5-4 and TRBJ1-1, with 7 bases that match TRBD1. V lost 6 bases to trimming and J lost 0 bases; unmatched junction nucleotides: 5. Germline loops: CDR1 SGHNT, CDR2 YYREEE (reference sequence). The CDR3 is 14 residues long. The CDR3 protein is CASTSQGLNTEAFF. The CDR3 coding sequence is TGTGCCAGCACCTCACAGGGGTTGAACACTGAAGCTTTCTTT.

V and J are TRBV6-6 and TRBJ1-2; a weak D match, TRBD1 (5 bases). Germline-derived CDR1 and CDR2 are MNHNY and SVGAGI (reference sequence). V lost 8 bases and J 8 bases, leaving 21 bases between the germline ends. The CDR3 consists of 14 residues. The DNA for the CDR3 is TGTGCCAGCTCCCCCGGGGGAGCCCCTGGGGGCTACACCTTC. This codes for CASSPGGAPGGYTF.

The chain links TRBV19 to TRBJ2-1; the D gene is possibly TRBD1 (5 bases). Per germline, CDR1 LNHDA and CDR2 SQIVND (reference sequence). V lost 3 bases and J 6 bases, leaving 15 bases between the germline ends. The CDR3 totals 15 residues. This CDR3 reads CASSMQGGASNEQFF. The CDR3 DNA reads TGTGCCAGTAGTATGCAGGGTGGGGCTTCCAATGAGCAGTTCTTC.

The chain combines TRBV11-3 with TRBJ2-1; 7 bases line up with TRBD2. V gave up 2 bases and J gave up 0 bases; unmatched junction bases: 7. CDR1 is SGHNT and CDR2 is YENEEA in the germline V gene. This CDR3 has 17 amino acids. The CDR3 is CASSLRRGSSSYNEQFF. CDR3 DNA sequence: TGTGCCAGCAGCTTAAGGCGGGGGTCGAGCTCCTACAATGAGCAGTTCTTC.

CDR3 protein: CASRTWGVSDTQYF. The CDR3 DNA reads TGTGCCAGCAGAACCTGGGGGGTGTCAGATACGCAGTATTTT. This sequence joins TRBV13 and TRBJ2-3; possible D gene TRBD2, 6 bases. The germline gives CDR1 PRHDT, CDR2 FYEKMQ (reference sequence). Trimming left V 6 bases short and J 4 bases short, with 14 bases between. The length of the CDR3 is 14 residues.

The chain has TRBV9 and TRBJ2-5, with 8 bases lining up with TRBD2. CDR3 length equals 17 residues. V dropped 3 bases and J dropped 1; count of bases not matched to a gene: 11. Germline loops: CDR1 SGDLS, CDR2 YYNGEE. The CDR3 sequence is CASSELIGGTSQETQYF. The CDR3 region has the DNA TGTGCCAGCAGCGAGCTTATAGGGGGGACTAGCCAAGAGACCCAGTACTTC.